This is a list of T cell receptor beta chains from one sample in a study of blood T cell repertoires in COVID-19. TCRdb's table, derived via immunoSEQ multiplex PCR, lists solely in-frame clones and lacks some. Of some 68,000 clones in the sample, roughly nine tenths were seen once. The sample consisted of peripheral blood. Every receptor here comes from a man aged 45-65 years with active COVID-19. Both conserved end residues are trimmed from each CDR3. Each record gives: CDR3 length, V gene, clone size, J gene, CDR3 protein. Where a row states a size, it is once, few, many or the class of an expanded clone; other rows omit it.

cdr3_length: 16
v_call: TRBV27
clone_size: NA
j_call: TRBJ2-1
cdr3_aa: ASSLERLAPSSYNEQF

cdr3_length: 15
v_call: TRBV18
clone_size: NA
j_call: TRBJ2-7
cdr3_aa: ASSPPVSLGTSYEQY

cdr3_length: 14
v_call: TRBV18
clone_size: few
j_call: TRBJ2-3
cdr3_aa: ASSPSLLMATDTQY

cdr3_length: 12
v_call: TRBV9
clone_size: NA
j_call: TRBJ1-1
cdr3_aa: ASSPISGNTEAF

cdr3_length: 11
v_call: TRBV7-8
clone_size: NA
j_call: TRBJ2-3
cdr3_aa: ASRQESTDTQY

cdr3_length: 14
v_call: TRBV7-8
clone_size: NA
j_call: TRBJ1-1
cdr3_aa: ASSSAPGARNTEAF

cdr3_length: 9
v_call: TRBV20-1
clone_size: NA
j_call: TRBJ2-5
cdr3_aa: SASLGETQY

cdr3_length: 11
v_call: TRBV29-1
clone_size: NA
j_call: TRBJ1-1
cdr3_aa: SVEGQGGTEAF

cdr3_length: 11
v_call: TRBV6-5
clone_size: NA
j_call: TRBJ2-7
cdr3_aa: ASDPGIVYEQY

cdr3_length: 12
v_call: TRBV4-3
clone_size: NA
j_call: TRBJ2-7
cdr3_aa: ASSHGQGAYEQY

cdr3_length: 12
v_call: TRBV7-9
clone_size: NA
j_call: TRBJ2-7
cdr3_aa: ASTVPGNSYEQY

cdr3_length: 13
v_call: TRBV5-6
clone_size: once
j_call: TRBJ1-6
cdr3_aa: ASSLWTGVNSPLH

cdr3_length: 12
v_call: TRBV4-1
clone_size: NA
j_call: TRBJ2-7
cdr3_aa: ASSQVWGPYEQY

cdr3_length: 12
v_call: TRBV9
clone_size: NA
j_call: TRBJ2-7
cdr3_aa: ASSVEGDHYEQY

cdr3_length: 13
v_call: TRBV9
clone_size: few
j_call: TRBJ2-4
cdr3_aa: ASSPRVGTKNIQY

cdr3_length: 12
v_call: TRBV29-1
clone_size: NA
j_call: TRBJ2-2
cdr3_aa: ASGQGLRTGELF